One sample yielded the 14 T cell receptor beta chains listed below, sequenced in a study of technical replicates of blood from several donors. Using immunoSEQ multiplex PCR, the repertoire was profiled, and TCRdb retains in-frame clones only, with some absent. The top ten hold 3.5% to 5% of the sample, which has about 66,000 clones, around nine tenths seen once. Input material: PBMCs. The receptors originated from a human donor in good health. Some clones in this sample may be carry-over from other donors' samples.

This chain uses TRBV7-6 with TRBJ1-5; 11 bases map to TRBD1. Trimming took 0 bases from V and 2 from J; bases not matched to a gene: 12. In germline, CDR1 is SGHVS, CDR2 FNYEAQ. The CDR3 is made up of 20 amino acids. The CDR3 reads CASSLAPYGTGGEGNQPQHF. In DNA, the CDR3 is TGTGCCAGCAGCTTAGCACCATACGGGACAGGGGGGGAGGGCAATCAGCCCCAGCATTTT.

The chain joins TRBV7-9 to TRBJ2-1; the D gene is possibly TRBD2 (5 bases). Germline-derived CDR1 and CDR2 are SEHNR and FQNEAQ (reference sequence). This CDR3 is 15 amino acids long. V gave up 1 base and J gave up 2 bases, with 9 bases separating them. The chain's CDR3 is CASSLDVGAYNEQFF. The DNA for the CDR3 is TGTGCCAGCAGCTTAGATGTGGGAGCCTACAATGAGCAGTTCTTC.

This chain connects TRBV19 to TRBJ2-7; 11 nucleotides match TRBD2. Germline CDR1 LNHDA, CDR2 SQIVND (reference sequence). The V segment lost 5 bases and the J segment 1 base; nucleotides outside the gene matches: 7. The CDR3 covers 16 residues. The CDR3 nucleotides read TGTGCCAGTAGTCCACCGACTAGCGGGGTTTCCTACGAGCAGTACTTC. Amino acids: CASSPPTSGVSYEQYF.

The V and J genes are TRBV7-2 and TRBJ2-7; 16 bases fit TRBD2. CDR3 length equals 15 residues. The junction had 8 bases not matched to a gene; V was cut back by 3 bases and J by 12 bases. Germline values: CDR1 SGHTA, CDR2 FQGNSA. CDR3 loop: CASSLGSGLAGGMYF. CDR3 in DNA: TGTGCCAGCAGCTTGGGGTCGGGACTAGCGGGAGGGATGTACTTC.

The chain has TRBV4-2 and TRBJ2-3; D perhaps matches TRBD1 (5 bases). Per the germline V gene, CDR1 is LGHNA and CDR2 is YNFKEQ. V shed 6 bases and J shed 2 bases, with 12 bases lying between them. The length of the CDR3 is 14 residues. The CDR3 sequence: CASSVGQNTDTQYF. DNA of the CDR3: TGTGCCAGCAGTGTGGGGCAGAACACAGATACGCAGTATTTT.

Regarding this clone: The final CDR3 position lacks the conserved phenylalanine or tryptophan, pointing to a likely read error. The chain recombines TRBV6-5 with TRBJ1-1; D is possibly TRBD1 (6 bases). The germline V gene encodes CDR1 MNHEY and CDR2 SVGAGI. V was cut by 5 bases and J by 1 base, with 11 bases left in between. The CDR3 extends over 14 amino acids. CDR3 nucleotide sequence: TGTGCCAGCAGTCTCGACAGGTGGAACACTGAAGCTTTCCTT. As protein: CASSLDRWNTEAFL.

This chain links TRBV6-4 with TRBJ1-1; 12 bases align to TRBD1. The germline CDR1 and CDR2 sequences are MRHNA and SNTAGT. The CDR3 totals 15 residues. Losses at the gene ends were 4 bases for V and 5 bases for J; bases not matched to a gene: 5. In nucleotides, the CDR3 is TGTGCCAGCAGTGTCGGGACAGGGGGCCGGACTGAAGCTTTCTTT. Amino acid sequence: CASSVGTGGRTEAFF.

The CDR3 coding sequence is TGCGCCAGCAGCCAAGAGGACAGGAGCAATCAGCCCCAGCATTTT. It is translated as CASSQEDRSNQPQHF. The chain uses TRBV4-3 and TRBJ1-5, with 7 bases identical to TRBD1. Germline loops: CDR1 LGHNA, CDR2 YSLEER. V was pared by 0 bases and J by 1 base, with 0 bases of the junction left unmatched. The CDR3 runs 15 residues.

A note on this clone: Other DNA sequences from this sample encode an identical CDR3 as well. The chain employs TRBV27 and TRBJ2-1; tentatively, D is TRBD1 (6 bases). Germline-derived CDR1 and CDR2 are MNHEY and SMNVEV (reference sequence). This CDR3 has 12 residues. The V end was cut by 5 bases, the J end by 5 bases, with 7 bases between. The CDR3 region has the DNA TGTGCCAGCAGTGGGACAAACAATGAGCAGTTCTTC. Its translation: CASSGTNNEQFF.

J is TRBJ2-3 and V is TRBV11-2; 13 nucleotides align to TRBD2. The CDR3 runs to 19 residues. Trimming at V came to 3 bases and at J to 2 bases, leaving 11 bases not matched to a gene. Germline lookup yields CDR1 SGHAT and CDR2 FQNNGV. The CDR3 region has the DNA TGTGCCAGCAGCTTCCGAACTAGCGGGGGGGGAATCGTCACAGATACGCAGTATTTT. It translates to CASSFRTSGGGIVTDTQYF.

This sequence joins TRBV6-1 and TRBJ1-2; TRBD1 matches at 8 bases. Germline lookup yields CDR1 MNHNS and CDR2 SASEGT. The CDR3 runs 15 residues. The V segment lost 1 base and the J segment 8 bases; nucleotides outside the gene matches: 9. The CDR3 DNA is TGTGCCAGCAGTGAAGGGACAGGGAAGACGGGAGGCTACACCTTC. Amino acids: CASSEGTGKTGGYTF.

The DNA of the CDR3 is TGTGCCAGCAGCAGCAGCGGGGGCCCTAACAATGAGCAGTTCTTC. Translated, it gives CASSSSGGPNNEQFF. This chain links TRBV7-2 with TRBJ2-1; TRBD2 matches at 8 bases. Trimming removed 5 bases from V and 5 bases from J; junction bases left unmatched: 8. Germline values: CDR1 SGHTA, CDR2 FQGNSA. The CDR3 spans 15 residues.

This rearrangement joins TRBV7-9 to TRBJ2-7, with D perhaps matching TRBD1 (6 bases). The V gene's germline CDR1 is SEHNR and CDR2 FQNEAQ (reference sequence). V was cut by 5 bases and J by 7 bases, with 9 bases left in between. The CDR3 length is 11 residues. This CDR3 reads CASSAGDEQYF. CDR3 bases: TGTGCCAGCAGCGCAGGGGATGAGCAGTACTTC.

J is TRBJ1-6 and V is TRBV5-1; 8 positions match TRBD1. V shed 0 bases and J 9 bases; nucleotides not matched to a gene: 5. The CDR3 runs to 15 residues. The V gene's germline CDR1 is SGHRS and CDR2 YFSETQ. Written as DNA, the CDR3 is TGCGCCAGCAGCTTGGTCCTCACAGGGGGTTCACCCCTCCACTTT. Translation gives CASSLVLTGGSPLHF.